This T cell receptor beta chain was found in a study of OX40 agonist ivuxolimab in advanced cancers. About this clone: What it binds is unknown.

The J segment lost 7 bases and the V segment lost 6 bases, leaving 10 bases of the junction unmatched. The CDR3 length is 15 residues. Germline CDR1 MNHNS, CDR2 SASEGT. Profiling relied on immunoSEQ multiplex PCR, and the TCRdb table lists in-frame clones only, not all of them. The repertoire holds fewer than 85,000 clones, with around 86% as singletons. Study outcomes and limitations: Some nonresponders additionally presented with little normalized T-cell clonal expansion. Low clonal expansion, among the lowest seen, marked partial responders at 0.1-3.0 mg/kg.

V and J are TRBV6-1 and TRBJ2-7; 12 bases fit TRBD2. The receptor was isolated from an adult with an advanced solid tumor such as melanoma, head and neck, liver or kidney cancer. Sequenced here: CD4+ or CD8+ T cells sorted from blood, sampled in a trial of the OX40 agonist ivuxolimab. This chain's CDR3 is CASRTRTSGIGEQYF. CDR3 in DNA: TGTGCCAGCAGGACCAGGACTAGCGGGATAGGAGAGCAGTACTTC.